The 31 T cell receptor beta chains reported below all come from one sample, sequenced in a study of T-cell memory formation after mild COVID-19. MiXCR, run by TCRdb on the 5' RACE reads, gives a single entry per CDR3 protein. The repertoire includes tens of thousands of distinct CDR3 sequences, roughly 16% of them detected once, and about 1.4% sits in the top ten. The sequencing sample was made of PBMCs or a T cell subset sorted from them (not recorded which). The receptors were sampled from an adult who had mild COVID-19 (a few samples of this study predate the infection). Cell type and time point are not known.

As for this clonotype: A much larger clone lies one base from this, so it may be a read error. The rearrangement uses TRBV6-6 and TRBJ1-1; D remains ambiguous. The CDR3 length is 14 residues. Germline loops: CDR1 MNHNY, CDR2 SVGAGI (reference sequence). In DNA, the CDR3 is TGTGCCAGAAGTTACTCGGGTACAGATACGGAAGCTTTCTTT. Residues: CARSYSGTDTEAFF.

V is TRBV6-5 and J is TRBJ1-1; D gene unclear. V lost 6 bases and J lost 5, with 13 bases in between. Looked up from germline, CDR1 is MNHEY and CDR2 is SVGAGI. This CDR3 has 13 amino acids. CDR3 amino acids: CASSTLSRTEAFF. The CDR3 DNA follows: TGTGCCAGCAGCACTCTCAGTCGAACTGAAGCTTTCTTT.

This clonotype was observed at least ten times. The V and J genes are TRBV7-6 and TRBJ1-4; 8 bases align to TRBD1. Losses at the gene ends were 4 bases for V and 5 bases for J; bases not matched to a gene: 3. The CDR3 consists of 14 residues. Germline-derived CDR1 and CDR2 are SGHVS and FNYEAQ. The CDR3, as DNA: TGTGCCAGCAGCTACGGACAGGGCAATGAAAAACTGTTTTTT. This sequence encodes CASSYGQGNEKLFF.

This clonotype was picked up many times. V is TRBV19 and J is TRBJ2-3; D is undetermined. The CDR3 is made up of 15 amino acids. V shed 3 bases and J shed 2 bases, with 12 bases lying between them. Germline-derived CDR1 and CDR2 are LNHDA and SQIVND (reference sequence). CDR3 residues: CASSIGRPSTDTQYF. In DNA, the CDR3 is TGTGCCAGTAGTATTGGTAGGCCCTCCACAGATACGCAGTATTTT.

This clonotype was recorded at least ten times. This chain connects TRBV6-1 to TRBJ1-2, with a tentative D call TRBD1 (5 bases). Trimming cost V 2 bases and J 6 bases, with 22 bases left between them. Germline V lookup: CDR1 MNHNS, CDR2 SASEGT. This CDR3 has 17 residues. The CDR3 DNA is TGTGCCAGCAGTGAACCAGGGCAGCTCGGGGCGGCACATGGCTACACCTTC. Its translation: CASSEPGQLGAAHGYTF.

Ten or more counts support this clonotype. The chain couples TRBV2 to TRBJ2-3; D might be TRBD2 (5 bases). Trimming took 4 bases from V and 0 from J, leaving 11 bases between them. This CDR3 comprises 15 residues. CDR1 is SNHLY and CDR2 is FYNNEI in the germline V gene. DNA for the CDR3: TGTGCCAGCAGTGTTGAGGGCTCTAGCACAGATACGCAGTATTTT. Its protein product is CASSVEGSSTDTQYF.

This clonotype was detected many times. The DNA of the CDR3 is TGTGCCAGCAGCGTACTAGCGGGGGGCAAAAAAGATACGCAGTATTTT. Encoded protein: CASSVLAGGKKDTQYF. The chain carries TRBV7-9 and TRBJ2-3; 12 bases align to TRBD2. Germline CDR1 SEHNR, CDR2 FQNEAQ (reference sequence). The CDR3 contains 16 residues. V was pared by 5 bases and J by 5 bases, with 8 bases of the junction left unmatched.

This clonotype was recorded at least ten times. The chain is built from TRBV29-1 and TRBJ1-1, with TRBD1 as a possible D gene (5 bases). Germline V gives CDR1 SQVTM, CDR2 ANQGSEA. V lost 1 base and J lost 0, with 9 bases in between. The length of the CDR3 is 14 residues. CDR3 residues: CSVEGAGVNTEAFF. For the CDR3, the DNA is TGCAGCGTTGAAGGGGCGGGGGTGAACACTGAAGCTTTCTTT.

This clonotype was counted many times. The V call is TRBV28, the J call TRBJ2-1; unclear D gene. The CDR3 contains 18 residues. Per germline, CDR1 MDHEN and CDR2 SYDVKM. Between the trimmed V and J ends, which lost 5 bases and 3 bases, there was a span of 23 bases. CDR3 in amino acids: CASSTTKAAGYHYNEQFF. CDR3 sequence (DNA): TGTGCCAGCAGTACCACCAAGGCTGCCGGGTACCACTACAATGAGCAGTTCTTC.

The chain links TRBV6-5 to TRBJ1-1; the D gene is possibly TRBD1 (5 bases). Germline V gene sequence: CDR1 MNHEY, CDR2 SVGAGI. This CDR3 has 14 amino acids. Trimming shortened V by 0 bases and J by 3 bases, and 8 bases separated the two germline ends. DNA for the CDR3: TGTGCCAGCAGTTACTCAAGCAGGGACACTGAAGCTTTCTTT. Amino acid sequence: CASSYSSRDTEAFF.

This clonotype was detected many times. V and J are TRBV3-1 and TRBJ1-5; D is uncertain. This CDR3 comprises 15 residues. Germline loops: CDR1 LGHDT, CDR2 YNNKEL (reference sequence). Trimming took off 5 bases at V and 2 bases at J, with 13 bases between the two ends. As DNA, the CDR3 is TGTGCCAGCAGCTTCACCATGAACGGCAATCAGCCCCAGCATTTT. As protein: CASSFTMNGNQPQHF.

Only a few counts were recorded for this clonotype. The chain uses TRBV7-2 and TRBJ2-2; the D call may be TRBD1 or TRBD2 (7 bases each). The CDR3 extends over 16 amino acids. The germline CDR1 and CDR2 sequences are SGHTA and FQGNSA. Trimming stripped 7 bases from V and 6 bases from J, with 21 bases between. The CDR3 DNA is TGTGCCAGCACCCCTCAGGGGGGGAGTAGGGCCGGGGAGCTGTTTTTT. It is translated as CASTPQGGSRAGELFF.

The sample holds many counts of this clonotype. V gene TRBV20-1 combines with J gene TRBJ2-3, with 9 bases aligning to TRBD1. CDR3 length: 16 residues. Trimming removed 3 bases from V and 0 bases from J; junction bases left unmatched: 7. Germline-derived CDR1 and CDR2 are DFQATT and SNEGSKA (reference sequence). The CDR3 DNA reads TGCAGTGCTAGGCCGGGACAGGGTTACAGCACAGATACGCAGTATTTT. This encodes CSARPGQGYSTDTQYF.

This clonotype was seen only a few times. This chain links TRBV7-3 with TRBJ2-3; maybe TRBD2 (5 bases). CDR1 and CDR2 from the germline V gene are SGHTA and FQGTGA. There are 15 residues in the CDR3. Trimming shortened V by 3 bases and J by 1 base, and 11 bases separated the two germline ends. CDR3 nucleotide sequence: TGTGCCAGCAGCTTGTTCGGGGATGGCACAGATACGCAGTATTTT. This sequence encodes CASSLFGDGTDTQYF. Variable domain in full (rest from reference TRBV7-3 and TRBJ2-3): GAGVSQTPSNKVTEKGKYVELRCDPISGHTALYWYRQSLGQGPEFLIYFQGTGAADDSGLPNDRFFAVRPEGSVSTLKIQRTERGDSAVYLCASSLFGDGTDTQYFGPGTRLTVL.

The CDR3: CASSLTVSYEQYF. The CDR3 region has the DNA TGTGCCAGCAGCTTGACAGTCTCCTACGAGCAGTACTTC. V and J are TRBV5-5 and TRBJ2-7; D is ambiguous. The CDR3 consists of 13 residues. The germline CDR1 and CDR2 sequences are SGHKS and YYEKEE (reference sequence). V was cut by 1 base and J by 0 bases, with 5 bases left in between.

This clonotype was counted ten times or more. DNA of the CDR3: TGTGCCAGCAGTTCCGTAGGGGAGCCCCAGCATTTT. It codes for CASSSVGEPQHF. This chain uses TRBV27 with TRBJ1-5; a weak D match, TRBD1 (5 bases). In germline, CDR1 is MNHEY, CDR2 SMNVEV (reference sequence). Trimming left V 4 bases short and J 8 bases short, with 9 bases between. This CDR3 contains 12 residues.

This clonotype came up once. The DNA for the CDR3 is TGTGCCAGCAGCTGGGAACTAGCGGGAGGTGGGGATACGCAGTATTTT. Protein product: CASSWELAGGGDTQYF. The chain links TRBV11-2 to TRBJ2-3; the match to TRBD2 covers 12 bases. The germline V gene encodes CDR1 SGHAT and CDR2 FQNNGV. This CDR3 comprises 16 residues. With V trimmed by 4 bases and J by 6 bases, 8 bases remained unmatched.

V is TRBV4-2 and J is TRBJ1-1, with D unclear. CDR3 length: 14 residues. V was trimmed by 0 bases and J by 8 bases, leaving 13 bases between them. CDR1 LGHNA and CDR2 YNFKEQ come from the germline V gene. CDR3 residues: CASSQDPGEGEAFF. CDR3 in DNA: TGTGCCAGCAGCCAAGATCCTGGGGAGGGAGAAGCTTTCTTT.

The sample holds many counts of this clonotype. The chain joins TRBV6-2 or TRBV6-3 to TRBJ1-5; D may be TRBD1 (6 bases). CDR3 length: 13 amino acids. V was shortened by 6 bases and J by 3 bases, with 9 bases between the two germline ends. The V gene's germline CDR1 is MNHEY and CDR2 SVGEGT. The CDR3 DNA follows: TGTGCCAGCAGAGGGGGACACAATCAGCCCCAGCATTTT. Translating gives CASRGGHNQPQHF.

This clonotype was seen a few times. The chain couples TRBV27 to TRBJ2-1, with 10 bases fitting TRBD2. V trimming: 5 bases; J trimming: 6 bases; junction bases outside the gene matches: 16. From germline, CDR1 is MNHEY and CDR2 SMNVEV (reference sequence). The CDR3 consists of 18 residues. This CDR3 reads CASSPRSLAGGPSNEQFF. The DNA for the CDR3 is TGTGCCAGCAGTCCCCGATCCTTAGCGGGAGGCCCTTCCAATGAGCAGTTCTTC.

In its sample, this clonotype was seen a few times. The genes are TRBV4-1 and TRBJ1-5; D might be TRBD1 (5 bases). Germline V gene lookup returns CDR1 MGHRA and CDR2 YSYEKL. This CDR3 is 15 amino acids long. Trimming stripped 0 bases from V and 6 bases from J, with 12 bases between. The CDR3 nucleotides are TGCGCCAGCAGCCAAGACGGGGGGATTCCTCAGCCCCAGCATTTT. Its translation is CASSQDGGIPQPQHF.

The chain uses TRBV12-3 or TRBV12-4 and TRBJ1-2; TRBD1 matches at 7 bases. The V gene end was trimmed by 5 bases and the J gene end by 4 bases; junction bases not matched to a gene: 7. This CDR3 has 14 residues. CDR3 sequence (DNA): TGTGCCAGCAGTGCACAGGGGTTGTCCTATGGCTACACCTTC. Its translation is CASSAQGLSYGYTF.

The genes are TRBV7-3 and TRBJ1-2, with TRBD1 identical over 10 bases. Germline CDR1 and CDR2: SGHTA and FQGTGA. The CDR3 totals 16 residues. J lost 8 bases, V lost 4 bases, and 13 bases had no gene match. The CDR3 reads CASSSLGGTGAGGYTF. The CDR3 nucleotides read TGTGCCAGCAGCTCGCTGGGCGGGACAGGGGCGGGAGGCTACACCTTC.

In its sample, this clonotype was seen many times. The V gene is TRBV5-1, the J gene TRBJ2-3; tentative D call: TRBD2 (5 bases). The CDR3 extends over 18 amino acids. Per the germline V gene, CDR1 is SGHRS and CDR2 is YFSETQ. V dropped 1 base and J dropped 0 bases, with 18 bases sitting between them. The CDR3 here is CASSLSSRRAGSTDTQYF. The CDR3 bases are TGCGCCAGCAGCTTGTCGTCTCGGCGGGCCGGAAGCACAGATACGCAGTATTTT.

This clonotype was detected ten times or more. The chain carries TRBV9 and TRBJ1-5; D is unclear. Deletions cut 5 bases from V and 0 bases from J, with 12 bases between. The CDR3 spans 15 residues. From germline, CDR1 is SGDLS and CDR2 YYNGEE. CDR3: CASSRGRDSNQPQHF. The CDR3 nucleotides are TGTGCCAGCAGTCGAGGACGGGATAGCAATCAGCCCCAGCATTTT.

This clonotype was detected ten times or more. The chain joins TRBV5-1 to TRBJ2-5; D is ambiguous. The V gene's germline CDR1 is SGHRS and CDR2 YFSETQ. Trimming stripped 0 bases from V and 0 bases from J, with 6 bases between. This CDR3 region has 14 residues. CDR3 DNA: TGCGCCAGCAGCTTGGGGGCGGACCAAGAGACCCAGTACTTC. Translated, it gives CASSLGADQETQYF. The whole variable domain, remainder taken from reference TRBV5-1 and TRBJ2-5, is KAGVTQTPRYLIKTRGQQVTLSCSPISGHRSVSWYQQTPGQGLQFLFEYFSETQRNKGNFPGRFSGRQFSNSRSEMNVSTLELGDSALYLCASSLGADQETQYFGPGTRLLVL.

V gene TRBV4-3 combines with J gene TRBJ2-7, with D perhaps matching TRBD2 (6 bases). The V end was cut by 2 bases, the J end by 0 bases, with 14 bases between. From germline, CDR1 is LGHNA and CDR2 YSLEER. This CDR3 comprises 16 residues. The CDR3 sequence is CASSQYPEGSSYEQYF. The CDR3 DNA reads TGCGCCAGCAGCCAATATCCGGAGGGATCCTCCTACGAGCAGTACTTC.

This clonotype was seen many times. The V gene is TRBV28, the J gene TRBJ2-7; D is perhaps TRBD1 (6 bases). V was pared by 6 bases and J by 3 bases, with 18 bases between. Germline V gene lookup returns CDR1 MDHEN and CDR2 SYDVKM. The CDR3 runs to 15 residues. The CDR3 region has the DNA TGTGCCAGCAGCCCGTCCGGCGGACAGAACTACGAGCAGTACTTC. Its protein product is CASSPSGGQNYEQYF.

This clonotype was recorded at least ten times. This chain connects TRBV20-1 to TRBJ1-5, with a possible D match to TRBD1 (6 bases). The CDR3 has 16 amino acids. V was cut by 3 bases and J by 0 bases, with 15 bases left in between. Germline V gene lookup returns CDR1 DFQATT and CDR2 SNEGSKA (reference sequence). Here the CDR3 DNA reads TGCAGTGCTAGGTCCAGGGGAGTTTATAGCAATCAGCCCCAGCATTTT. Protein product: CSARSRGVYSNQPQHF.

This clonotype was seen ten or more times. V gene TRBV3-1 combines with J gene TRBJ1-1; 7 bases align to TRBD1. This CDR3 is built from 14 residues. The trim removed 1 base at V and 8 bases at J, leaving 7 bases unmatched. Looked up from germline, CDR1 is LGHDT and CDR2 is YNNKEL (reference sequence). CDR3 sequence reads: CASSQAPQGREAFF. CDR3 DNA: TGTGCCAGCAGCCAAGCTCCACAGGGGAGGGAAGCTTTCTTT.

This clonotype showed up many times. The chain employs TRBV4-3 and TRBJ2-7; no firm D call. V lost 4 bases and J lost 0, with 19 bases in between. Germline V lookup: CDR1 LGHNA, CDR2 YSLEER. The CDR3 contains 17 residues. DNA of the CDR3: TGCGCCAGCAGCCTTACTGCAACGGTCCCTAGCTCCTACGAGCAGTACTTC. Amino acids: CASSLTATVPSSYEQYF.